A single sample is the source of the 29 T cell receptor beta chains below, sequenced in a study of spatial heterogeneity in lung cancer. Time point: sample taken at primary tumor resection. Extraction of whole RNA from tumor, nontumor lung or frozen PBMC preceded unsorted sequencing. MiXCR was run by TCRdb on the 5' RACE reads, yielding one entry per CDR3 protein. This table has 6,000 to 8,000 distinct CDR3 sequences, roughly 19% appearing once. The sample here was PBMCs, taken at surgery. Source of these receptors: a female donor with early-stage non-small cell lung cancer.

This clonotype was picked up many times. The chain is built from TRBV5-1 and TRBJ2-1; unclear D gene. Germline V gene data show CDR1 as SGHRS and CDR2 as YFSETQ. The CDR3 runs to 13 residues. The V end was cut by 0 bases, the J end by 7 bases, with 8 bases between. The DNA of the CDR3 is TGCGCCAGCAGCTTGGGATTCGTAAATGAGCAGTTCTTC. Translating it yields CASSLGFVNEQFF.

V usage is TRBV9 and J usage is TRBJ2-1; no firm D call. The ends were cut back, 2 bases at V and 9 bases at J, with 9 bases in the middle. Looked up from germline, CDR1 is SGDLS and CDR2 is YYNGEE. This CDR3 has 12 residues. CDR3 coding DNA: TGTGCCAGCAGCGTGTTCGATACTGAGCAGTTCTTC. This sequence encodes CASSVFDTEQFF.

This clonotype has at least ten counts. J is TRBJ1-5 and V is TRBV3-1; D unclear. This CDR3 spans 15 amino acids. Trimming removed 5 bases from V and 2 bases from J, with 13 bases in between. Germline V gene data show CDR1 as LGHDT and CDR2 as YNNKEL (reference sequence). CDR3 nucleotides: TGTGCCAGCAGCAACGGGGTTGGGGGCAATCAGCCCCAGCATTTT. Protein product: CASSNGVGGNQPQHF.

The rearrangement uses TRBV7-9 and TRBJ2-3; 13 bases are shared with TRBD2. This CDR3 has 16 amino acids. Germline CDR1 is SEHNR and CDR2 is FQNEAQ (reference sequence). J lost 2 bases, V lost 4 bases, and 3 bases had no gene match. CDR3 residues: CASSSLAGGNTDTQYF. The DNA for the CDR3 is TGTGCCAGCAGCTCACTAGCGGGAGGGAACACAGATACGCAGTATTTT.

In its sample, this clonotype is medium-sized. The chain recombines TRBV3-1 with TRBJ2-1; D is uncertain. The ends were cut back, 0 bases at V and 0 bases at J, with 9 bases in the middle. This CDR3 is 16 amino acids long. CDR1 is LGHDT and CDR2 is YNNKEL in the germline V gene (reference sequence). The CDR3, as DNA: TGTGCCAGCAGCCAAGATGGCCGCTTCTCCTACAATGAGCAGTTCTTC. Its translation is CASSQDGRFSYNEQFF.

This clonotype is judged medium-sized (0.01 to 0.1%). V and J are TRBV7-8 and TRBJ1-3; D not certain. The germline V and J ends were trimmed by 1 base and 0 bases, with 7 bases remaining between them. Germline CDR1 is SGHVS and CDR2 is FQNEAQ. This CDR3 is 15 amino acids long. The CDR3 DNA reads TGTGCCAGCAGCTTAGGGCTGAACTCTGGAAACACCATATATTTT. Translated: CASSLGLNSGNTIYF.

This clonotype is medium-sized (0.01 to 0.1%) within its sample. This rearrangement joins TRBV20-1 to TRBJ2-5; 7 bases match TRBD2. Trimming cost V 4 bases and J 5 bases; bases outside gene matches: 13. The CDR3 is made up of 15 amino acids. Germline CDR1 DFQATT, CDR2 SNEGSKA (reference sequence). CDR3 sequence reads: CSATTPGGRRETQYF. DNA of the CDR3: TGCAGTGCTACCACCCCGGGGGGAAGGAGGGAGACCCAGTACTTC.

This clonotype was detected only a few times. This chain joins TRBV13 and TRBJ2-7, with 10 bases aligning to TRBD2. The germline gives CDR1 PRHDT, CDR2 FYEKMQ (reference sequence). CDR3 length: 16 amino acids. V gave up 0 bases and J gave up 6 bases; unmatched junction bases: 8. The chain's CDR3 is CASSLGLAGSVSEQYF. The CDR3 DNA is TGTGCCAGCAGCTTAGGACTAGCGGGATCGGTTTCCGAGCAGTACTTC.

This clonotype is medium-sized in the sample. The genes are TRBV6-1 and TRBJ1-1; no reliable D call. The CDR3 consists of 12 residues. V lost 5 bases and J lost 5, with 9 bases in between. From germline, CDR1 is MNHNS and CDR2 SASEGT. The CDR3 DNA reads as TGTGCCAGCAGTTACGGCGGGACTGAAGCTTTCTTT. Translation: CASSYGGTEAFF.

CDR3 sequence (DNA): TGTGCCAGCAGCTTACATACCGGGGGGGAGACCCAGTACTTC. This codes for CASSLHTGGETQYF. The chain combines TRBV13 with TRBJ2-5, with 7 bases identical to TRBD2. The V gene end was trimmed by 2 bases and the J gene end by 5 bases; junction bases not matched to a gene: 5. The V gene's germline CDR1 is PRHDT and CDR2 FYEKMQ (reference sequence). There are 14 residues in the CDR3.

The chain couples TRBV4-1 to TRBJ1-2; 7 positions match TRBD1. The V and J ends lost 6 bases and 0 bases, in that order; junction bases with no gene match: 7. Germline V gene sequence: CDR1 MGHRA, CDR2 YSYEKL. This CDR3 spans 15 amino acids. The DNA of the CDR3 is TGCGCCAGCAGGCGGACAGGAACCTCTAACTATGGCTACACCTTC. Translated: CASRRTGTSNYGYTF.

By share of the sample, this clonotype is medium-sized. The chain recombines TRBV5-1 with TRBJ1-1; D is perhaps TRBD1 (5 bases). CDR3 size: 14 residues. CDR1 and CDR2 from the germline V gene are SGHRS and YFSETQ. Trimming took off 6 bases at V and 1 base at J, with 13 bases between the two ends. CDR3 amino acids: CASTPDRPNTEAFF. The CDR3 DNA sequence: TGCGCCAGCACCCCAGACAGACCGAACACTGAAGCTTTCTTT.

This chain links TRBV7-3 with TRBJ2-5; 8 nucleotides agree with TRBD2. CDR1 and CDR2 from the germline V gene are SGHTA and FQGTGA. The CDR3 sequence is 13 residues long. With V trimmed by 8 bases and J by 7 bases, 9 bases remained unmatched. The CDR3 sequence is CASGDREGVTQYF. In DNA form, the CDR3 reads TGTGCCAGCGGAGACCGGGAGGGGGTGACCCAGTACTTC.

This clonotype was counted many times. The chain joins TRBV27 to TRBJ2-3, with D perhaps matching TRBD2 (5 bases). V lost 3 bases and J lost 5, with 12 bases in between. Germline V lookup: CDR1 MNHEY, CDR2 SMNVEV (reference sequence). The CDR3 covers 14 residues. The CDR3: CASSFGGRIDTQYF. CDR3 bases: TGTGCCAGCAGTTTTGGAGGCAGGATAGATACGCAGTATTTT.

This clonotype rates as medium-sized. This chain links TRBV5-1 with TRBJ2-1, with TRBD2 as a possible D gene (6 bases). V shed 6 bases and J shed 9 bases, with 16 bases lying between them. This CDR3 is built from 13 residues. Germline V CDR1 and CDR2: SGHRS, YFSETQ. The chain's CDR3 is CASTWGGDGEQFF. The CDR3 DNA sequence: TGCGCCAGCACCTGGGGCGGGGACGGTGAGCAGTTCTTC. Full variable domain (remainder filled in from reference TRBV5-1 and TRBJ2-1): KAGVTQTPRYLIKTRGQQVTLSCSPISGHRSVSWYQQTPGQGLQFLFEYFSETQRNKGNFPGRFSGRQFSNSRSEMNVSTLELGDSALYLCASTWGGDGEQFFGPGTRLTVL.

The table lists this clonotype with many counts. The chain has TRBV20-1 and TRBJ2-3; D not certain. Germline loops: CDR1 DFQATT, CDR2 SNEGSKA (reference sequence). The V and J ends lost 3 bases and 3 bases respectively, with 10 bases between them. The CDR3 length is 13 residues. CDR3 sequence: CSARPEYTDTQYF. The CDR3 DNA is TGCAGTGCTAGGCCTGAGTATACAGATACGCAGTATTTT.

By share, this clonotype counts as medium-sized (0.01 to 0.1%). The chain has TRBV12-3 or TRBV12-4 and TRBJ2-5, with D perhaps matching TRBD2 (5 bases). The CDR3 extends over 14 amino acids. V was cut by 3 bases and J by 4 bases, with 12 bases left in between. This CDR3 reads CASSFGLGGETQYF. The CDR3 nucleotides read TGTGCCAGCAGTTTCGGCCTAGGAGGAGAGACCCAGTACTTC.

This clonotype has only a few counts. The chain combines TRBV20-1 with TRBJ1-2; D not resolved. Trimming removed 2 bases at V and 7 bases at J, with 14 bases between. This CDR3 spans 13 amino acids. CDR1 and CDR2 from the germline V gene are DFQATT and SNEGSKA (reference sequence). CDR3 amino acids: CSARSTMKLGYTF. The DNA of the CDR3 is TGCAGTGCTAGAAGCACAATGAAACTTGGCTACACCTTC.

The chain joins TRBV11-2 to TRBJ1-4, with TRBD1 matching 7 bases. CDR3 length equals 15 residues. V was pared by 5 bases and J by 8 bases, with 11 bases of the junction left unmatched. CDR1 and CDR2 (germline): SGHAT, FQNNGV. Here the CDR3 reads CASSGADRVLEKLFF. The CDR3, as DNA: TGTGCCAGCAGCGGAGCTGACAGGGTTTTGGAAAAACTGTTTTTT.

The sample holds a few counts of this clonotype. V gene TRBV2 combines with J gene TRBJ2-7, with a tentative D call TRBD1 (5 bases). CDR1 SNHLY and CDR2 FYNNEI come from the germline V gene. The CDR3 length is 10 residues. V shed 7 bases and J shed 4 bases, with 5 bases lying between them. The CDR3 loop is CASKGYEQYF. In DNA, the CDR3 is TGTGCCAGCAAGGGGTACGAGCAGTACTTC.

The rearrangement joins TRBV3-1 to TRBJ2-3; the match to TRBD2 covers 11 bases. V gave up 4 bases and J gave up 3 bases; unmatched junction bases: 6. Looked up from germline, CDR1 is LGHDT and CDR2 is YNNKEL (reference sequence). The CDR3 has 16 amino acids. The CDR3 is CASSREPSGGTDTQYF. Here the CDR3 DNA reads TGTGCCAGCAGCCGAGAACCTAGCGGGGGGACAGATACGCAGTATTTT.

Within the sample, this clonotype is medium-sized (0.01 to 0.1%). DNA of the CDR3: TGTGCCAGTAGTCTAGGCGGGACTAGCACAGATACGCAGTATTTT. This translates into CASSLGGTSTDTQYF. This rearrangement joins TRBV19 to TRBJ2-3, with D possibly being TRBD2 (6 bases). The germline CDR1 and CDR2 sequences are LNHDA and SQIVND (reference sequence). Trimming shortened V by 5 bases and J by 0 bases, and 12 bases separated the two germline ends. CDR3 size: 15 residues.

This clonotype was observed a few times. V is TRBV7-9 and J is TRBJ1-1; D possibly corresponds to TRBD1 (5 bases). CDR1 and CDR2 from the germline V gene are SEHNR and FQNEAQ (reference sequence). This CDR3 has 16 amino acids. V dropped 5 bases and J dropped 4 bases, with 20 bases sitting between them. CDR3 in amino acids: CASSPGRGLKGTEAFF. The CDR3 DNA is TGTGCCAGCAGCCCAGGGCGGGGTTTGAAGGGCACTGAAGCTTTCTTT.

This clonotype has just a few counts. The rearrangement links TRBV28 to TRBJ1-5, with D perhaps matching TRBD1 (6 bases). Germline V gene sequence: CDR1 MDHEN, CDR2 SYDVKM. This CDR3 is built from 12 residues. V was shortened by 6 bases and J by 7 bases, with 10 bases between the two germline ends. The CDR3 region has the DNA TGTGCCAGCAGACAGGGAGGGCAGCCCCAGCATTTT. Its protein product is CASRQGGQPQHF.

V and J are TRBV6-2 or TRBV6-3 and TRBJ1-5; D is unresolved. V lost 0 bases and J lost 2, with 8 bases in between. The CDR3 totals 15 residues. Per the germline V gene, CDR1 is MNHEY and CDR2 is SVGEGT. CDR3 nucleotide sequence: TGTGCCAGCAGTTACTCGTCCGGCGGCAATCAGCCCCAGCATTTT. This sequence encodes CASSYSSGGNQPQHF.

This clonotype was counted a few times. This rearrangement joins TRBV12-3 or TRBV12-4 to TRBJ2-1, with 10 nucleotides matching TRBD2. There are 15 residues in the CDR3. The V gene end was trimmed by 5 bases and the J gene end by 4 bases; junction bases not matched to a gene: 5. The CDR3 loop reads CASSPGTSVYNEQFF. The CDR3 bases are TGTGCCAGCAGTCCCGGGACTAGCGTATACAATGAGCAGTTCTTC.

CDR3 region: CASSAAPPAGNSPLHF. In DNA form, the CDR3 reads TGTGCCAGCAGTGCCGCCCCCCCGGCAGGGAATTCACCCCTCCACTTT. The rearrangement joins TRBV6-5 to TRBJ1-6; maybe TRBD1 (5 bases). This CDR3 has 16 residues. V shed 5 bases and J shed 7 bases, with 18 bases lying between them. From germline, CDR1 is MNHEY and CDR2 SVGAGI.

This clonotype is medium-sized. The chain links TRBV12-3 or TRBV12-4 to TRBJ1-2, with 8 bases lining up with TRBD1. V was clipped by 2 bases and J by 8 bases; unmatched bases: 4. The CDR3 is 13 residues long. This CDR3 is CASSLRTGSGYTF. CDR3 in DNA: TGTGCCAGCAGTTTAAGGACAGGGAGCGGCTACACCTTC.

The chain is built from TRBV6-1 and TRBJ2-5; 9 positions agree with TRBD1. V trimming: 6 bases; J trimming: 5 bases; junction bases outside the gene matches: 4. The CDR3 consists of 13 residues. CDR1 is MNHNS, CDR2 SASEGT, per germline. The DNA for the CDR3 is TGTGCCAGCAGGACAGGGGGAGGGGAGACCCAGTACTTC. This translates into CASRTGGGETQYF.